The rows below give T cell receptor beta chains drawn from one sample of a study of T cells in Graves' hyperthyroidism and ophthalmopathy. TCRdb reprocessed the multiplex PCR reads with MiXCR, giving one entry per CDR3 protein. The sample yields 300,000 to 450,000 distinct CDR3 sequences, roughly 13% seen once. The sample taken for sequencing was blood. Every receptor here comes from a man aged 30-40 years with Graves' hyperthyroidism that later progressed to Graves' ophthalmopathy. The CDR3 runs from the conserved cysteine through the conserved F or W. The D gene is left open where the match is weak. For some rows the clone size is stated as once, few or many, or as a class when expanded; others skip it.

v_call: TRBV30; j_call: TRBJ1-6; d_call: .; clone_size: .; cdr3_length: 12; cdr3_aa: CAWGSSKSPLHF; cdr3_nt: TGTGCCTGGGGGTCCAGTAAATCACCCCTCCACTTT
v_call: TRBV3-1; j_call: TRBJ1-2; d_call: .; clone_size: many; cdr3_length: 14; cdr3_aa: CASSQDLGWDGYTF; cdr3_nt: TGTGCCAGCAGCCAAGATCTAGGGTGGGACGGCTACACCTTC
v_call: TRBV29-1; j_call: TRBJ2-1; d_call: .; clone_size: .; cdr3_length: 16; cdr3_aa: CSVEDRQGLLYNEQFF; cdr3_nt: TGCAGCGTTGAAGACCGACAGGGACTATTATACAATGAGCAGTTCTTC
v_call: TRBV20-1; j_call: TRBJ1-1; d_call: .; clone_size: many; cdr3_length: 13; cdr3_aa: CSARTAYLTEAFF; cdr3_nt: TGCAGTGCTAGGACGGCCTACTTGACTGAAGCTTTCTTT
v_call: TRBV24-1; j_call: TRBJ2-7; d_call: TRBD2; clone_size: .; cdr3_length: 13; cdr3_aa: CATSGNGGEEQYF; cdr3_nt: TGTGCCACCAGTGGAAACGGGGGGGAGGAGCAGTACTTC
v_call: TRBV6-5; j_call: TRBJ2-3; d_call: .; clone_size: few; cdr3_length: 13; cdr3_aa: CASTWGSTDTQYF; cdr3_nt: TGTGCCAGCACCTGGGGTAGCACAGATACGCAGTATTTT
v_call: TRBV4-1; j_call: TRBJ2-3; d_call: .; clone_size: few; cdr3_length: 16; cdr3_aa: CASSQDGLGGGDTQYF; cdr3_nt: TGCGCCAGCAGCCAAGATGGACTAGGAGGGGGAGATACGCAGTATTTT
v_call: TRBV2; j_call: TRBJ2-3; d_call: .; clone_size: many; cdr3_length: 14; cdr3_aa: CASKTGGSTDTQYF; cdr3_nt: TGTGCCAGCAAAACCGGGGGTAGCACAGATACGCAGTATTTT
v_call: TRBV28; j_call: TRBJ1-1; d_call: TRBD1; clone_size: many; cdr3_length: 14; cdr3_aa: CASTFGDREVEAFF; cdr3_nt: TGTGCCAGCACCTTTGGCGACAGGGAGGTCGAAGCTTTCTTT
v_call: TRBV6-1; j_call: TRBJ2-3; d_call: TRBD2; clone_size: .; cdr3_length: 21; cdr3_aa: CASSPRGVAGGRDLGTDTQYF; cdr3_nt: TGTGCCAGCAGTCCGCGGGGGGTAGCGGGGGGCCGTGACCTTGGCACAGATACGCAGTATTTT
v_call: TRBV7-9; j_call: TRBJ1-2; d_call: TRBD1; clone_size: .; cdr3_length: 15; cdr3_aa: CASSLVTGTNYGYTF; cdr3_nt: TGTGCCAGCAGCTTGGTGACAGGGACGAACTATGGCTACACCTTC
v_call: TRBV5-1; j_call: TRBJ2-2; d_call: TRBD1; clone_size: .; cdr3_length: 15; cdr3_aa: CASSLGTVVPGELFF; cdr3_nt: TGCGCCAGCAGCTTAGGGACAGTCGTTCCCGGGGAGCTGTTTTTT
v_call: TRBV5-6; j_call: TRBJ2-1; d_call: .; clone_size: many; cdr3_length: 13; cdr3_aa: CASSLDSPNEQFF; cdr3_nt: TGTGCCAGCAGCCTTGACAGTCCAAATGAGCAGTTCTTC
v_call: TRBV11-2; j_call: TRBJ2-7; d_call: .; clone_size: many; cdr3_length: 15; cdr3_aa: CASSLEPGRSYEQYF; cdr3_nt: TGTGCCAGCAGCTTAGAACCGGGACGGTCCTACGAGCAGTACTTC
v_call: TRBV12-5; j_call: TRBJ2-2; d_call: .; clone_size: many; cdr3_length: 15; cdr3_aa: CASGLVQWGTGELFF; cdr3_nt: TGTGCTAGTGGTTTGGTACAATGGGGCACCGGGGAGCTGTTTTTT
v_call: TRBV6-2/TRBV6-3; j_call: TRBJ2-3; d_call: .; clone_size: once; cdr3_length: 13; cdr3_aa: CASSYPFPTTQYF; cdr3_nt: TGTGCCAGTAGTTACCCCTTTCCGACCACGCAGTATTTT
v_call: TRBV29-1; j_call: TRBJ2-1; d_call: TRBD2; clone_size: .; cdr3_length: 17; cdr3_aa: CSAHPTSGGSSYNEQFF; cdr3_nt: TGCAGCGCACACCCCACTAGCGGGGGTAGCTCCTACAATGAGCAGTTCTTC
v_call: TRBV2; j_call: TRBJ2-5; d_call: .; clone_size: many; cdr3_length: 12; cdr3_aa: CASTALQETQYF; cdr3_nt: TGTGCCAGCACTGCCTTACAAGAGACCCAGTACTTC
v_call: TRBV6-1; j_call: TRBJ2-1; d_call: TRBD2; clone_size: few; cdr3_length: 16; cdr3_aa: CASRHRTASGYNEQFF; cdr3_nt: TGTGCCAGCAGACACAGGACCGCTAGCGGGTACAATGAGCAGTTCTTC
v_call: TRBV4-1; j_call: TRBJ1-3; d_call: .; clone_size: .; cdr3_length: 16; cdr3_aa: CASSQDLPGTGNTIYF; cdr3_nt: TGCGCCAGCAGCCAAGATCTACCCGGGACTGGAAACACCATATATTTT
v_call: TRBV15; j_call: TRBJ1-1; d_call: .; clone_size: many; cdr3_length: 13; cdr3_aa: CATSKTGANEAFF; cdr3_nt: TGTGCCACCAGCAAGACTGGGGCGAACGAAGCTTTCTTT
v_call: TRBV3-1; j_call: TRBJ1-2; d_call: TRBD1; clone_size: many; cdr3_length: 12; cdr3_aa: CASSPTGYGYTF; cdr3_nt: TGTGCCAGCAGCCCGACAGGGTATGGCTACACCTTC